Given below is one T cell receptor (beta chain) in context. Its antigen is not identified. The sample is drawn from a study of blood T cells in healthy people across ages. Together with a sample-barcoded 5' primer, a J-beta primer mix was included in a second PCR lasting roughly 6 to 12 cycles. TCRdb independently ran MiXCR on the 5' RACE reads; one entry per CDR3 protein. Among under 2,000,000 distinct CDR3 sequences, 49% were seen once, and the ten largest hold roughly 2.1%. V gave up 6 bases and J gave up 3 bases, with 10 bases separating them. CDR1 MDHEN and CDR2 SYDVKM come from the germline V gene. The CDR3 extends over 13 amino acids. Overall study results and limits: It was not known whether donors were CMV positive (a possible confounder of expanded clonotype changes).

The sample providers were healthy Caucasian people from Russia, aged roughly 6 to 95. Sequences were obtained from blood. The chain joins TRBV28 to TRBJ2-3; D remains ambiguous. This receptor was obtained from a middle-aged woman in good health. The CDR3 DNA reads TGTGCCAGCAGGAGGATGGGGACAGATACGCAGTATTTT. Encoded protein: CASRRMGTDTQYF. Based on the CDR3 plus reference TRBV28 and TRBJ2-3, the full variable domain is DVKVTQSSRYLVKRTGEKVFLECVQDMDHENMFWYRQDPGLGLRLIYFSYDVKMKEKGDIPEGYSVSREKKERFSLILESASTNQTSMYLCASRRMGTDTQYFGPGTRLTVL.